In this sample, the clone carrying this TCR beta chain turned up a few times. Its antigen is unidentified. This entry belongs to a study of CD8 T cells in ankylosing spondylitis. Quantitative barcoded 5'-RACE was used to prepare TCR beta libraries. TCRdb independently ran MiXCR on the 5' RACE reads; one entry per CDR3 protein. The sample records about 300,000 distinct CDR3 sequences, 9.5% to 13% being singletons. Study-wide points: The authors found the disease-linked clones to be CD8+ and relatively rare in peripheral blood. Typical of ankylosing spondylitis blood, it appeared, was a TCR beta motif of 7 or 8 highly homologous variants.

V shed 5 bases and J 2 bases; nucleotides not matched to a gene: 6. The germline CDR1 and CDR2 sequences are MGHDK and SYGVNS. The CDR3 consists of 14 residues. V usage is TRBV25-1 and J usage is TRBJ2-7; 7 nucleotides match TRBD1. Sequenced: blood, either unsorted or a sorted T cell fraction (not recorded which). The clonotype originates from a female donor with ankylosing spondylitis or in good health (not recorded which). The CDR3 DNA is TGTGCCAGCAGTCCCGACAGGGTTGCCTACGAGCAGTACTTC. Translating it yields CASSPDRVAYEQYF.